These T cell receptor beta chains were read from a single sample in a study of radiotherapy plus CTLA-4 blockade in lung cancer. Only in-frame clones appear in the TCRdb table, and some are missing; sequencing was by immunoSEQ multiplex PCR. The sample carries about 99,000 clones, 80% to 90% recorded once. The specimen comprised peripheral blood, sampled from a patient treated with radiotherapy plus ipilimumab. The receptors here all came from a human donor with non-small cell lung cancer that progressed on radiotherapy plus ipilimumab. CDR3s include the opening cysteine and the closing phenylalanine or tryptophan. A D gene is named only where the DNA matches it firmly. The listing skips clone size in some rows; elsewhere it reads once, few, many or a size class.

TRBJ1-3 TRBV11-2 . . CASSFEGTGNTIYF TGTGCCAGCAGCTTTGAGGGGACTGGAAACACCATATATTTT
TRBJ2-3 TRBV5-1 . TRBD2 CASSLSGFSTDTQYF TGCGCCAGCAGCCTTAGCGGGTTTAGCACAGATACGCAGTATTTT
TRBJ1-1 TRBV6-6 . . CASSYLRGLGTEAFF TGTGCCAGCAGTTACCTCAGGGGTCTAGGCACTGAAGCTTTCTTT
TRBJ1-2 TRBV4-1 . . CASSQERGRFAGYTF TGCGCCAGCAGCCAAGAGAGAGGTCGGTTCGCAGGCTACACCTTC
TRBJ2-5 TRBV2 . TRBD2 CASSPGTSGRFGKTQYF TGTGCCAGCAGTCCCGGGACTAGCGGGAGATTCGGGAAGACCCAGTACTTC
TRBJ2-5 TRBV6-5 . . CASSYPVGDQETQYF TGTGCCAGCAGTTACCCGGTAGGGGACCAAGAGACCCAGTACTTC
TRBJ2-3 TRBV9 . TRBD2 CASSGLAGAPDTQYF TGTGCCAGCAGCGGACTAGCGGGAGCCCCAGATACGCAGTATTTT
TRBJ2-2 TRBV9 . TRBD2 CASSVSGSGGELFF TGTGCCAGCAGCGTTAGCGGGAGCGGCGGGGAGCTGTTTTTT
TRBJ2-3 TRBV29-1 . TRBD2 CSVEGRGGRGDTQYF TGCAGCGTTGAGGGGAGGGGCGGCCGGGGAGATACGCAGTATTTT
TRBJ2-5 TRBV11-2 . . CASSLDISREWEETQYF TGTGCCAGCAGCTTAGATATAAGTCGGGAGTGGGAAGAGACCCAGTACTTC
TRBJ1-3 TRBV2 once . CASSRGGAGNTIYF TGTGCCAGCAGCCGAGGGGGAGCTGGAAACACCATATATTTT
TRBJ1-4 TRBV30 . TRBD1 CAWRGTGATNEKLFF TGTGCCTGGAGAGGGACAGGGGCAACTAATGAAAAACTGTTTTTT
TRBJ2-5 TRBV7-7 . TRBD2 CASSTLTGGGTQYF TGTGCTAGCTCTACTCTGACTGGCGGGGGGACCCAGTACTTC
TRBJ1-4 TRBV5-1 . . CASSLVNRGSRGGEKLFF TGCGCCAGCAGCTTGGTGAATCGGGGTTCCAGGGGAGGTGAAAAACTGTTTTTT
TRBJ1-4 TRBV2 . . CASSEAVSGPAWLFF TGTGCCAGCAGTGAAGCGGTTTCAGGGCCCGCCTGGCTGTTTTTT
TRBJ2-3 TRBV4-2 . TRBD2 CASSPFVGLAATDTQYF TGTGCCAGCAGCCCTTTCGTGGGACTAGCGGCCACAGATACGCAGTATTTT
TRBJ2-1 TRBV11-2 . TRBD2 CASSLGLAGGPYNEQFF TGTGCCAGCAGCTTAGGGCTAGCGGGAGGTCCCTACAATGAGCAGTTCTTC
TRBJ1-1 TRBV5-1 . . CASSWQGPSTEAFF TGCGCCAGCAGTTGGCAGGGGCCGAGCACTGAAGCTTTCTTT
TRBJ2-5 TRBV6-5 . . CASSYLETQYF TGTGCCAGCAGTTACTTAGAGACCCAGTACTTC
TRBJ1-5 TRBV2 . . CASSAGAGAGVQPQHF TGTGCCAGCAGTGCGGGGGCAGGTGCAGGGGTTCAGCCCCAGCATTTT
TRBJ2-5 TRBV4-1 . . CASSQETVPETQYF TGCGCCAGCAGCCAAGAGACGGTACCAGAGACCCAGTACTTC
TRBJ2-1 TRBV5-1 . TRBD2 CASSLQSGRAYEQFF TGCGCCAGCAGCTTACAAAGCGGGAGGGCCTATGAGCAGTTCTTC
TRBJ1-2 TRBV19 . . CASSGQFLQGYTF TGTGCCAGTAGTGGACAGTTTCTTCAGGGCTACACCTTC
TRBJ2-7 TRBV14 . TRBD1 CASSQNRGLAAYEQYF TGTGCCAGCAGCCAAAACAGGGGGCTAGCGGCCTACGAGCAGTACTTC
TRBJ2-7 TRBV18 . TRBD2 CASSEVAGHSEQYF TGTGCCAGCTCCGAGGTAGCGGGACATTCCGAGCAGTACTTC
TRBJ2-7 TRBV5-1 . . CASSSGRGYEQYF TGCGCCAGCAGCTCTGGAAGGGGTTACGAGCAGTACTTC
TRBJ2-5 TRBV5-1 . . CASSLGGPEETQYF TGCGCCAGCAGCTTAGGCGGGCCCGAAGAGACCCAGTACTTC
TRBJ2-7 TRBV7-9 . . CASSSRGYEQYF TGTGCCAGCAGCTCCAGGGGCTACGAGCAGTACTTC
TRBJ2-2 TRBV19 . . CASSIRGDGELFF TGTGCCAGTAGTATAAGGGGGGATGGAGAGCTGTTTTTT
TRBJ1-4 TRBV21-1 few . CASSDRGTNEKLFF TGTGCCAGCTCCGACAGGGGCACTAATGAAAAACTGTTTTTT
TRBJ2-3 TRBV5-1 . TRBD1 CASSLAGTGGDTQYF TGCGCCAGCAGCTTGGCCGGGACAGGGGGTGATACGCAGTATTTT
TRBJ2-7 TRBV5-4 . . CASSPSRDIYEQYF TGTGCCAGCAGCCCGTCCCGGGACATCTACGAGCAGTACTTC
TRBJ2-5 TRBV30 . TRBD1 CAWDTGAWTPRKTQYF TGTGCCTGGGATACAGGGGCTTGGACTCCCCGAAAGACCCAGTACTTC
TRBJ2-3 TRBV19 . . CASSIGGREDTQYF TGTGCCAGTAGTATAGGGGGGCGGGAGGATACGCAGTATTTT
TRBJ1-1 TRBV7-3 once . CASSLTVNTEAFF TGTGCCAGCAGCTTAACTGTGAACACTGAAGCTTTCTTT
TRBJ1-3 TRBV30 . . CAWRQERTIYF TGTGCCTGGAGACAGGAAAGGACCATATATTTT
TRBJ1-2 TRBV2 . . CASSPGGLPISNYGYTF TGTGCCAGCAGTCCTGGGGGCCTTCCGATTTCTAACTATGGCTACACCTTC
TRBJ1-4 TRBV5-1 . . CASSRQENEKLFF TGCGCCAGCAGCCGACAGGAAAATGAAAAACTGTTTTTT
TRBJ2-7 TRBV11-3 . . CASSPQTRSYEQYF TGTGCCAGCAGCCCACAGACCCGCTCCTACGAGCAGTACTTC
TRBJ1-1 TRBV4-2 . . CASSAQVGQKRMTNTEAFF TGTGCCAGCAGCGCCCAGGTAGGCCAGAAAAGGATGACGAACACTGAAGCTTTCTTT
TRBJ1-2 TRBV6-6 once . CASRNRATNYGYTF TGTGCCAGCAGAAACAGGGCCACTAACTATGGCTACACCTTC
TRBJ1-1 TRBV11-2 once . CASSGDKRNTEAFF TGTGCCAGCAGCGGTGACAAGCGGAACACTGAAGCTTTCTTT
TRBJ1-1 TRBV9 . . CASSVALQHSSDTEAFF TGTGCCAGCAGCGTAGCCCTACAGCACTCCTCAGACACTGAAGCTTTCTTT
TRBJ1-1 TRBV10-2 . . CASSEPNNGWAFF TGCGCCAGCAGTGAGCCCAACAATGGTTGGGCTTTCTTT
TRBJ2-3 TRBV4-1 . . CASSQRQGTDTQYF TGCGCCAGCAGCCAGCGACAGGGCACAGATACGCAGTATTTT
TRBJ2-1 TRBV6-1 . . CASSEGGWGSYNEQFF TGTGCCAGCAGTGAGGGCGGGTGGGGGTCCTACAATGAGCAGTTCTTC
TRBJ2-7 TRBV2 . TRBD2 CASRASGSGEQYF TGTGCCAGCAGGGCTAGCGGGAGTGGTGAGCAGTACTTC
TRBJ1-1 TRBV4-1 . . CASSHLYEGIYTEAFF TGCGCCAGCAGCCATCTTTACGAGGGGATATACACTGAAGCTTTCTTT
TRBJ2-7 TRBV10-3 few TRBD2 CAISESLAGGGHEQYF TGTGCCATCAGTGAATCCCTAGCGGGAGGGGGGCACGAGCAGTACTTC
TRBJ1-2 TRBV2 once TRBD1 CASSGGQGGYGYTF TGTGCCAGCAGTGGAGGACAGGGCGGCTATGGCTACACCTTC
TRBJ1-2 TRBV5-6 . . CASSFGQASAGYTF TGTGCCAGCAGCTTCGGGCAGGCCTCTGCGGGCTACACCTTC
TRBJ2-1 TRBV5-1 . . CASSLPDNEQFF TGCGCCAGCAGCTTGCCTGACAATGAGCAGTTCTTC
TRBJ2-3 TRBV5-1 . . CASSFITGSMWAQYF TGCGCCAGCAGCTTTATCACAGGGAGCATGTGGGCGCAGTATTTT